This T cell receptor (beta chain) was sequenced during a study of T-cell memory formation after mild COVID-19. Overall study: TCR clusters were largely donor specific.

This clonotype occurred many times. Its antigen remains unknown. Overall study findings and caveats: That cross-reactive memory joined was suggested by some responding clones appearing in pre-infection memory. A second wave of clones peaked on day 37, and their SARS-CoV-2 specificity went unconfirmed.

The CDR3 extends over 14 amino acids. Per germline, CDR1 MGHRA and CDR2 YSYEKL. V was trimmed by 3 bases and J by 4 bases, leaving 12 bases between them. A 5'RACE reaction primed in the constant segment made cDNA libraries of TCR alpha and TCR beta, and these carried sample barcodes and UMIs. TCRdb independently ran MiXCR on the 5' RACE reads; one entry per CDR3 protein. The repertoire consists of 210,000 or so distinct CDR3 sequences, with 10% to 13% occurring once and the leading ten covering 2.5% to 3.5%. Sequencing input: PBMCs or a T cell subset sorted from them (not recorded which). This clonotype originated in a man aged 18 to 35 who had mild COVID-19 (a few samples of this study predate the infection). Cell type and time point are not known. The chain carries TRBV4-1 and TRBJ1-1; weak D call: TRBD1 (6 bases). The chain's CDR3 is CASSQGGGGTEAFF. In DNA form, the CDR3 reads TGCGCCAGCAGCCAGGGAGGGGGTGGCACTGAAGCTTTCTTT.